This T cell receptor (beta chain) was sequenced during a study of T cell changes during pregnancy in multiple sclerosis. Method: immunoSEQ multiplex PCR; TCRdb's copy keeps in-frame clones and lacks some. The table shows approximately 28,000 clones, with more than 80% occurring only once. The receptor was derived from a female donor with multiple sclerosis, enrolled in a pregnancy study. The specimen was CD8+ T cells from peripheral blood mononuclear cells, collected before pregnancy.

CDR3 in amino acids: CSVPPRVNEQFF. CDR3 DNA sequence: TGCAGCGTTCCCCCCCGCGTCAATGAGCAGTTCTTC. This sequence joins TRBV29-1 and TRBJ2-1; D gene unclear. Germline CDR1 reads SQVTM; CDR2 reads ANQGSEA. This CDR3 is 12 amino acids long. V lost 5 bases and J lost 6, with 11 bases in between.